The entry below describes one T cell receptor beta chain. The antigen remains undetermined. As the method of synthesis, 5'RACE template switching with UMIs yielded TCR beta cDNA. TCRdb reanalyzed the 5' RACE reads, giving one entry per CDR3 protein sequence and no DNA. The sample table includes some 340,000 distinct CDR3 sequences. This entry belongs to a study of T cells expressing NK-cell markers. Study information: From sorted CD3+CD56+NKG2C+, CD3+CD56+NKG2C- and CD3+CD56-NKG2C+ T cells came the TCR beta repertoires. With respect to HCMV, seven of the eight sequenced donors were seropositive, and one was seronegative.

Germline V gene data show CDR1 as MNHEY and CDR2 as SVGAGI. The CDR3 extends over 16 amino acids. Study observations and caveats: Also leading the CD3+CD56-NKG2C+ fraction in a handful of donors were these clonotypes.

Sample: blood T cells: a sorted CD56 or NKG2C T cell subset, CD4+ or CD8+ T cells, or bulk PBMC T cells (not recorded which). This TCR was recovered from a man between 18 and 69 years old in good health. This rearrangement joins TRBV6-5 to TRBJ1-2. The CDR3 protein is CASSYSGYGTNYGYTF.